Below, 23 T cell receptor beta chains from the same sample are listed, as sequenced in a study of blood T cells in healthy people across ages. Alongside a J-beta primer mix, a sample-barcoded 5' primer served in a second PCR lasting roughly 6 to 11 cycles. Using its own MiXCR run on the 5' RACE reads, TCRdb lists one record per CDR3 protein. The data show 980,000 or so distinct CDR3 sequences, roughly 43% seen once. The sequenced sample was blood. The receptors come from a man aged 25 to 45 in good health.

As DNA, the CDR3 is TGTGCCAGCAGCCCAGAGGGGCAGAGGGAACTGTTTTTT. Its translation is CASSPEGQRELFF. V and J are TRBV7-9 and TRBJ1-4, with D tentatively TRBD1 (5 bases). The CDR3 is 13 residues long. The V gene lost 5 bases and the J gene lost 12 bases, with 16 bases spanning the gap. Germline V gene data show CDR1 as SEHNR and CDR2 as FQNEAQ (reference sequence).

The rearrangement uses TRBV9 and TRBJ2-3, with D unclear. The V gene's germline CDR1 is SGDLS and CDR2 YYNGEE. CDR3 length: 12 residues. Deletions cut 4 bases from V and 7 bases from J, with 10 bases between. Here the CDR3 DNA reads TGTGCCAGCAGCCCGTACTACAATACGCAGTATTTT. This translates into CASSPYYNTQYF.

CDR3 sequence: CASRPPGIHSYEQYF. In nucleotides, the CDR3 is TGTGCAAGTCGCCCTCCCGGGATTCACTCCTACGAGCAGTACTTC. This chain links TRBV12-2 with TRBJ2-7; the DNA was not used to check the table's D call, TRBD1. TRBV12-2 is labeled a pseudogene. This CDR3 has 15 amino acids.

As regards this clonotype: One end of the junction is discordant with germline, which a read error may explain. The chain joins TRBV27 to TRBJ2-3, with 8 positions matching TRBD1. CDR1 is MNHEY and CDR2 is SMNVEV in the germline V gene (reference sequence). The CDR3 is 15 amino acids. The CDR3 DNA sequence: TGTGCCAGCAGAGGTTTCGGGACAGGCACAGGTACGCAGTATTTT. It yields the protein CASRGFGTGTGTQYF.

There are a few counts of this clonotype. This chain uses TRBV28 with TRBJ2-1; 10 bases match TRBD1. The CDR3 length is 16 residues. The V gene's germline CDR1 is MDHEN and CDR2 SYDVKM. V lost 3 bases to trimming and J lost 3 bases; unmatched junction nucleotides: 5. In DNA, the CDR3 is TGTGCCAGCAGTTTGGTGACAGGGGGCTTCTACAATGAGCAGTTCTTC. Protein sequence: CASSLVTGGFYNEQFF. The full variable domain, in which reference TRBV28 and TRBJ2-1 provide the parts outside the CDR3, is DVKVTQSSRYLVKRTGEKVFLECVQDMDHENMFWYRQDPGLGLRLIYFSYDVKMKEKGDIPEGYSVSREKKERFSLILESASTNQTSMYLCASSLVTGGFYNEQFFGPGTRLTVL.

As to this clonotype: The germline gene is not matched at one end of the junction; a read error may be the cause. The J gene is TRBJ2-7, the V gene TRBV18; TRBD2 agrees at 7 bases. Per germline, CDR1 KGHSH and CDR2 LQKENI. This CDR3 has 13 residues. The CDR3: CTSQGGEGYEQYF. For the CDR3, the DNA is TGTACCAGCCAAGGAGGGGAGGGCTACGAGCAGTACTTC.

The chain has TRBV18 and TRBJ1-1; 8 bases agree with TRBD1. This CDR3 contains 12 residues. Germline V gives CDR1 KGHSH, CDR2 LQKENI. The trim removed 5 bases at V and 7 bases at J, leaving 3 bases unmatched. CDR3 region: CASSDGQGEAFF. Here the CDR3 DNA reads TGTGCCAGCTCAGATGGACAGGGTGAAGCTTTCTTT.

This clonotype came up a few times. The chain employs TRBV27 and TRBJ1-2; the match to TRBD1 covers 7 bases. J was trimmed by 0 bases and V by 8 bases; bases with no gene match: 6. Germline assignment: CDR1 MNHEY and CDR2 SMNVEV (reference sequence). The CDR3 contains 14 residues. CDR3 nucleotides: TGTGCCAGCGGGCAGGGGGGAGCTAACTATGGCTACACCTTC. Amino acid sequence: CASGQGGANYGYTF.

This rearrangement joins TRBV6-2 or TRBV6-3 to TRBJ1-5; a weak D match, TRBD1 (6 bases). CDR1 MNHEY and CDR2 SVGEGT come from the germline V gene. Trimming shortened V by 3 bases and J by 7 bases, and 16 bases separated the two germline ends. The CDR3 spans 15 residues. The CDR3 sequence is CASSYSTGRGQPQHF. The CDR3 nucleotides are TGTGCCAGCAGTTATTCTACAGGGCGAGGACAGCCCCAGCATTTT.

The V call is TRBV10-3, the J call TRBJ2-7; 7 bases fit TRBD1. V gave up 6 bases and J gave up 0 bases; unmatched junction bases: 5. The CDR3 has 14 residues. Germline V gene lookup returns CDR1 ENHRY and CDR2 SYGVKD. The CDR3 spells CAIRPTGNSYEQYF. Here the CDR3 DNA reads TGTGCCATCAGGCCGACAGGGAACTCCTACGAGCAGTACTTC.

The chain joins TRBV9 to TRBJ2-3; D ambiguous. Trimming pared 0 bases from V and 6 bases from J, leaving 14 bases between. The CDR3 consists of 15 residues. Looked up from germline, CDR1 is SGDLS and CDR2 is YYNGEE. The CDR3: CASSVGPVTSDTQYF. Written as DNA, the CDR3 is TGTGCCAGCAGCGTAGGGCCCGTAACCAGCGATACGCAGTATTTT.

This clonotype was counted at least ten times. Here the CDR3 reads CASKGDYNTEAFF. CDR3 nucleotides: TGTGCCAGCAAGGGGGACTACAACACTGAAGCTTTCTTT. The chain uses TRBV2 and TRBJ1-1, with D tentatively TRBD1 (6 bases). The CDR3 is 13 residues long. CDR1 is SNHLY, CDR2 FYNNEI, per germline. V was cut by 7 bases and J by 2 bases, with 11 bases left in between.

V is TRBV20-1 and J is TRBJ1-5; D is unclear. The V gene lost 1 base and the J gene lost 2 bases, with 12 bases spanning the gap. This CDR3 contains 15 residues. Germline values: CDR1 DFQATT, CDR2 SNEGSKA (reference sequence). The CDR3 coding sequence is TGCAGTGCTAGAGCCGGAGGGATTGGCAATCAGCCCCAGCATTTT. Its translation is CSARAGGIGNQPQHF.

The chain joins TRBV5-1 to TRBJ1-3; no definite D call. Trimming cost V 7 bases and J 0 bases, with 14 bases left between them. Germline values: CDR1 SGHRS, CDR2 YFSETQ. The CDR3 spans 15 residues. For the CDR3, the DNA is TGCGCCAGCTCAGAAATGGGTAGCTCTGGAAACACCATATATTTT. It translates to CASSEMGSSGNTIYF.

The chain recombines TRBV7-2 with TRBJ2-4; the match to TRBD2 covers 11 bases. The assigned J gene may be wrong: the sequence end matches TRBJ2-5 better. Germline CDR1 SGHTA, CDR2 FQGNSA. This CDR3 has 14 residues. The CDR3 DNA is TGTGCCAGCAGCTTAGGACTAGCGGGGCAGACCCAGTACTTC. Translating it yields CASSLGLAGQTQYF.

This clonotype was seen a single time. The rearrangement links TRBV11-2 to TRBJ2-5; 12 bases map to TRBD1. Looked up from germline, CDR1 is SGHAT and CDR2 is FQNNGV. The CDR3 has 16 residues. After removal of 5 bases from V and 5 bases from J, the junction contained 9 bases not matched to a gene. CDR3 in DNA: TGTGCCAGCAGCAGAACCGGGACAGGGGGCTTTGAGACCCAGTACTTC. Translated: CASSRTGTGGFETQYF. The variable domain in full, completed from reference TRBV11-2 and TRBJ2-5, reads EAGVAQSPRYKIIEKRQSVAFWCNPISGHATLYWYQQILGQGPKLLIQFQNNGVVDDSQLPKDRFSAERLKGVDSTLKIQPAKLEDSAVYLCASSRTGTGGFETQYFGPGTRLLVL.

This clonotype was seen a few times. The chain recombines TRBV2 with TRBJ1-1, with 7 bases lining up with TRBD1. This CDR3 comprises 15 residues. Unmatched junction bases numbered 9, after V lost 4 bases and J lost 4 bases. The V gene's germline CDR1 is SNHLY and CDR2 FYNNEI. The CDR3 DNA reads as TGTGCCAGCAGTGCAGTTACAGGGGAGAGCACTGAAGCTTTCTTT. Protein: CASSAVTGESTEAFF.

The V and J genes are TRBV4-2 and TRBJ1-2, with TRBD1 identical over 7 bases. The germline V gene has CDR1 LGHNA and CDR2 YNFKEQ. This CDR3 spans 16 amino acids. V trimming: 0 bases; J trimming: 5 bases; junction bases outside the gene matches: 9. CDR3 DNA sequence: TGTGCCAGCAGCCAAGATGATCGACAGGGTCTATATGGCTACACCTTC. Translating it yields CASSQDDRQGLYGYTF.

The chain carries TRBV7-9 and TRBJ2-2; D might be TRBD2 (5 bases). There are 14 residues in the CDR3. Germline V gene sequence: CDR1 SEHNR, CDR2 FQNEAQ (reference sequence). The germline V and J ends were trimmed by 5 bases and 4 bases, with 11 bases remaining between them. The CDR3 region has the DNA TGTGCCAGCAGCCCCGCGGGTCGCACCGGGGAGCTGTTTTTT. Protein product: CASSPAGRTGELFF.

This clonotype was seen only a few times. The V gene is TRBV4-2, the J gene TRBJ2-7, with D perhaps given as TRBD1 or TRBD2 (5 bases each). The V end was cut by 0 bases, the J end by 5 bases, with 14 bases between. The CDR3 consists of 15 residues. Germline CDR1 LGHNA, CDR2 YNFKEQ. Here the CDR3 reads CASSQERGAINEQYF. The CDR3 DNA reads as TGTGCCAGCAGCCAAGAGAGAGGGGCCATCAACGAGCAGTACTTC.

The chain combines TRBV6-2 or TRBV6-3 with TRBJ1-4, with 7 bases fitting TRBD1. The CDR3 length is 12 residues. Germline CDR1 reads MNHEY; CDR2 reads SVGEGT. The V segment lost 6 bases and the J segment 11 bases; nucleotides outside the gene matches: 6. In DNA form, the CDR3 reads TGTGCCAGCAGCGAACCGGGACAGAAACTGTTTTTT. Its translation: CASSEPGQKLFF.

The V gene is TRBV19, the J gene TRBJ2-1; TRBD2 agrees at 8 bases. Germline V gene data show CDR1 as LNHDA and CDR2 as SQIVND (reference sequence). The CDR3 runs to 15 residues. V dropped 7 bases and J dropped 2; count of bases not matched to a gene: 7. The CDR3 DNA is TGTGCCAGTATGCCCACTAGCGGCCCCTACAATGAGCAGTTCTTC. Its translation: CASMPTSGPYNEQFF.

The chain recombines TRBV4-1 with TRBJ2-7, with D perhaps assigned TRBD1 or TRBD2 (5 bases each). The length of the CDR3 is 17 residues. CDR1 is MGHRA and CDR2 is YSYEKL in the germline V gene. Trimming removed 4 bases from V and 2 bases from J, with 21 bases in between. CDR3 DNA sequence: TGCGCCAGCAGCCCCAATTCCGGGGCCTTTCGTCCCTACGAGCAGTACTTC. Its protein product is CASSPNSGAFRPYEQYF.